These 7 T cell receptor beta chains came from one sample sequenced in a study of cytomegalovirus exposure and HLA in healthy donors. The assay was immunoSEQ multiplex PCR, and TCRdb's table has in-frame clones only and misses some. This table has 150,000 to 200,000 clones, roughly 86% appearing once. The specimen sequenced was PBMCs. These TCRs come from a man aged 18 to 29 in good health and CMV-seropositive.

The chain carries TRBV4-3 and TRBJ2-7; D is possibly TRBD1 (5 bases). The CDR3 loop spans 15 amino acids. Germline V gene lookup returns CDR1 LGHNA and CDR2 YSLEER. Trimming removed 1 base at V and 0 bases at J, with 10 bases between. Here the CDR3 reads CASSQGGQGSYEQYF. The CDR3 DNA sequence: TGCGCCAGCAGCCAAGGGGGCCAGGGCTCCTACGAGCAGTACTTC.

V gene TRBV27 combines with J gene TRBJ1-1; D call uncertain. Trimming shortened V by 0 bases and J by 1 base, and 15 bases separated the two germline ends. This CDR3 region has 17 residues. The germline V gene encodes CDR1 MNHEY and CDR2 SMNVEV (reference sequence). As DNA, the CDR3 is TGTGCCAGCAGTTTATCCCTTCCCGACGGGGAGAACACTGAAGCTTTCTTT. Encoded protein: CASSLSLPDGENTEAFF.

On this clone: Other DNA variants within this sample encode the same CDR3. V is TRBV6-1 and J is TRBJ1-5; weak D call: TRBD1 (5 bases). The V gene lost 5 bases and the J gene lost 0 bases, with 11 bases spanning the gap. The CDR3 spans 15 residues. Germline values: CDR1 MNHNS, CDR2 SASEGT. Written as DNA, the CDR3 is TGTGCCAGCAGTTTACCAGGGAATAGCAATCAGCCCCAGCATTTT. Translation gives CASSLPGNSNQPQHF.

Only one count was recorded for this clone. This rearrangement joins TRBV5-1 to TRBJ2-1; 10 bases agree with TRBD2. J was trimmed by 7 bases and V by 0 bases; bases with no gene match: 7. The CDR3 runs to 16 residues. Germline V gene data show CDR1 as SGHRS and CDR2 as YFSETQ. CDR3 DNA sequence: TGCGCCAGCAGCTTGGTCCCTAGCGGGGGCGGGAATGAGCAGTTCTTC. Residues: CASSLVPSGGGNEQFF.

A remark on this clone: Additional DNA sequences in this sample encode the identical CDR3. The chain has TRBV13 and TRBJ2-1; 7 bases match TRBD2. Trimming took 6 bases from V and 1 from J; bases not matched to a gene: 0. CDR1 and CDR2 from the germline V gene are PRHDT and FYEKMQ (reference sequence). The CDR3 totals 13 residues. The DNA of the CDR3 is TGTGCCAGCAGTAGCGGGTCCTACAATGAGCAGTTCTTC. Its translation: CASSSGSYNEQFF. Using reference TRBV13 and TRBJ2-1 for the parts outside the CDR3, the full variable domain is AAGVIQSPRHLIKEKRETATLKCYPIPRHDTVYWYQQGPGQDPQFLISFYEKMQSDKGSIPDRFSAQQFSDYHSELNMSSLELGDSALYFCASSSGSYNEQFFGPGTRLTVL.

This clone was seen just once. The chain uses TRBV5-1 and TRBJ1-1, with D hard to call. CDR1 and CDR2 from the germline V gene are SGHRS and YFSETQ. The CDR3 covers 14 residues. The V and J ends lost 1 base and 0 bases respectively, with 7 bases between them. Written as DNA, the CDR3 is TGCGCCAGCAGCTTGAGCCCGATGAACACTGAAGCTTTCTTT. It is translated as CASSLSPMNTEAFF. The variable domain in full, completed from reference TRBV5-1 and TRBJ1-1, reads KAGVTQTPRYLIKTRGQQVTLSCSPISGHRSVSWYQQTPGQGLQFLFEYFSETQRNKGNFPGRFSGRQFSNSRSEMNVSTLELGDSALYLCASSLSPMNTEAFFGQGTRLTVV.

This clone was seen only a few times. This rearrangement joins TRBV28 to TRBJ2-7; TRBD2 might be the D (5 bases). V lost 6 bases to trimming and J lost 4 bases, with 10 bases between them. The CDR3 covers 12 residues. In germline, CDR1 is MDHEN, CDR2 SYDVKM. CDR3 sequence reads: CASRPGIYEQYF. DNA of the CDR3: TGTGCCAGCAGACCGGGAATTTACGAGCAGTACTTC.